This T cell receptor (beta chain) was sequenced in a study of T cell responses to AZD1222 COVID-19 vaccine. Germline CDR1 reads ENHRY; CDR2 reads SYGVKD. The CDR3 runs to 12 residues. The germline V and J ends were trimmed by 5 bases and 2 bases, with 4 bases remaining between them. Both about-4-week and about-12-week second-dose recipients were combined. Whole-study findings and limits: Clonal diversity was possibly underestimated; the donors were predominantly white British and more often female. Rises in breadth and depth of Spike-specific TCRs came after two AZD1222 doses. In all cases, repertoires were sampled only after the peak T cell response.

This clone was seen just once. Its target is unknown. Here immunoSEQ multiplex PCR was the method, and the copy in TCRdb shows in-frame clones only, minus some. The sample includes around 150,000 clones, 80% to 95% of them seen just once. The chain links TRBV10-3 to TRBJ1-5; D call uncertain. The material sequenced was peripheral blood, taken 28 days after the second AZD1222 dose. This clonotype was obtained from an adult who received the AZD1222 COVID-19 vaccine. The CDR3 region has the DNA TGTGCCATCAGTCAGGGCAATCAGCCCCAGCATTTT. This gives the protein CAISQGNQPQHF.